This paragraph covers one T cell receptor beta chain sequence. The data originate from a study of blood T cells in healthy people across ages. As for the study in general: With template switching, about one barcoded beta molecule was captured per two T cells.

A J-beta primer mix and a sample-barcoded 5' primer were used in a second PCR of roughly 6 to 11 cycles. The template-switch adaptor was a 5' adaptor with 12 random nucleotides. It tagged each cDNA molecule. Each CDR3 protein gets one entry after TCRdb re-called the 5' RACE reads with MiXCR. The sample lists 550,000 to 750,000 distinct CDR3 sequences; under 25% were seen once. Extraction of total RNA produced a minimum of 6 micrograms from each sample. V was clipped by 4 bases and J by 5 bases, with 15 bases between them. CDR1 and CDR2 (germline): SGHRS, YFSETQ. This CDR3 comprises 14 residues. The source material was blood. The chain carries TRBV5-1 and TRBJ2-5, with D maybe TRBD2 (6 bases). The sequence came from a man between 65 and 85 years old in good health. The CDR3 bases are TGCGCCAGCAGCACGGGAGAGGGGCGTGAGACCCAGTACTTC. It yields the protein CASSTGEGRETQYF.